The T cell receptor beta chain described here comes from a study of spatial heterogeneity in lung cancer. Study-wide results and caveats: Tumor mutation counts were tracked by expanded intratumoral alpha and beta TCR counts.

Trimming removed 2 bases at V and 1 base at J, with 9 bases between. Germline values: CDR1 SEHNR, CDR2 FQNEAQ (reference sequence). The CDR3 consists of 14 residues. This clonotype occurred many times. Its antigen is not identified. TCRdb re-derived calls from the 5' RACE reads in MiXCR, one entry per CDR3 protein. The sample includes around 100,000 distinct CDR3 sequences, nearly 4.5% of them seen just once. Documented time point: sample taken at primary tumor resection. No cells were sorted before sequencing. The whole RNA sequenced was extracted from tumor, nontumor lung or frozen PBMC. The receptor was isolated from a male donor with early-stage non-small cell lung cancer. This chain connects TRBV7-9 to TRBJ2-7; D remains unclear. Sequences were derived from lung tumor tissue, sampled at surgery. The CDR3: CASSLIADSYEQYF. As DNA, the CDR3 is TGTGCCAGCAGCTTAATCGCCGATTCCTACGAGCAGTACTTC.